This T cell receptor beta chain was retrieved from a study of CD8+CD57+ T cells in acquired aplastic anemia. Looking at the study overall: DNA per sorted CD4+ or CD8+ sample ranged roughly 0.17 to 27.4 ug, averaging about 2.9 ug. General study results and limits: Levels of CD8+ Simpson's diversity were not significantly distinct in patients versus controls.

The germline gives CDR1 DFQATT, CDR2 SNEGSKA (reference sequence). The V end lost 4 bases, the J end lost 4 bases, and 13 bases lay between the germline ends. This CDR3 region has 14 residues. CDR3 and TCR beta VDJ profiling relied on a genomic DNA template. TCRdb re-analysed the reads in MiXCR, keeping a single row per CDR3 protein. The data contain 150,000 to 200,000 distinct CDR3 sequences, roughly 64% of them singletons. This clonotype was seen just once. The antigen is undetermined. The chain combines TRBV20-1 with TRBJ2-2; D unclear. The sequencing sample was made of sorted CD4+, CD8+, or CD8+CD57+ T cells (not recorded which) from PBMCs. The TCR comes from a human donor with severe aplastic anemia or a healthy control (not recorded which). The DNA for the CDR3 is TGCAGTGCTACCCGCTACTCGAGCACCGGGGAGCTGTTTTTT. Protein product: CSATRYSSTGELFF.